This T cell receptor beta chain was captured in a study of response to subunit inactivated influenza vaccine. This clonotype was detected only a few times. TCRdb redid the calling of the RT-PCR reads with MiXCR, one entry per CDR3 protein. The sample consists of roughly 570,000 distinct CDR3 sequences, less than 15% of them appearing once. The sequencing used PBMCs from blood, collected 11 to 12 days after vaccination. The clonotype comes from a man aged 50 to 60 who received an inactivated influenza vaccine.

This chain's CDR3 is CASSENNLSSYNEQFF. The CDR3 DNA follows: TGTGCCAGCAGTGAGAATAACTTAAGCTCCTACAATGAGCAGTTCTTC. The V gene is TRBV6-1, the J gene TRBJ2-1, with D hard to call. The CDR3 is made up of 16 amino acids. CDR1 and CDR2 (germline): MNHNS, SASEGT. The ends were cut back, 3 bases at V and 0 bases at J, with 12 bases in the middle.